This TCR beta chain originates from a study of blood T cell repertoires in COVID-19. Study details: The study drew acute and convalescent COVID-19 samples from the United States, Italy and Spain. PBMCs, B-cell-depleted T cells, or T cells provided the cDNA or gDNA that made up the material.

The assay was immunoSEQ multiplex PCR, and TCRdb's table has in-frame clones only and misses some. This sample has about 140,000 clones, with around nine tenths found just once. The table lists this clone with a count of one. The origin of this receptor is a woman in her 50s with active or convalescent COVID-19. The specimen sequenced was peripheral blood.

The CDR3 coding sequence is TGTGCCTGGAGTGTAGGGCGGGGGAATCAGCCCCAGCATTTT. Translated, it gives CAWSVGRGNQPQHF. The rearrangement links TRBV30 to TRBJ1-5; D may be TRBD1 (5 bases). Germline-derived CDR1 and CDR2 are GTSNPN and SVGIG (reference sequence). This CDR3 spans 14 amino acids. The V end lost 0 bases, the J end lost 4 bases, and 10 bases lay between the germline ends.